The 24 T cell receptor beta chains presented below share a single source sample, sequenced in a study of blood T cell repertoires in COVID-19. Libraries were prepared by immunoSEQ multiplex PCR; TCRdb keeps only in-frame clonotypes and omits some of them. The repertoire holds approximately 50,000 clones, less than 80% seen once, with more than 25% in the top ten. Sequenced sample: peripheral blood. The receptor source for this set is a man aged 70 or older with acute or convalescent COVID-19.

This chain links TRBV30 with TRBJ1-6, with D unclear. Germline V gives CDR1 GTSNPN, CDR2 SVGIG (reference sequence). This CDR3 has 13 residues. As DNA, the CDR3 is TGTGCTGGTGCGGCCAGCTTTAATTCACCCCTCCACTTT. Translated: CAGAASFNSPLHF.

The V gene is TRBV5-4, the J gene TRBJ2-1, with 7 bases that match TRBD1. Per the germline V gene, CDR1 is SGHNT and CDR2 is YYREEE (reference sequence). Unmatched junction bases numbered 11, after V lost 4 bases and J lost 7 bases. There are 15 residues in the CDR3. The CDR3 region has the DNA TGTGCCAGCAGCGCACGACAGGGAAACCCGAATGAGCAGTTCTTC. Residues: CASSARQGNPNEQFF.

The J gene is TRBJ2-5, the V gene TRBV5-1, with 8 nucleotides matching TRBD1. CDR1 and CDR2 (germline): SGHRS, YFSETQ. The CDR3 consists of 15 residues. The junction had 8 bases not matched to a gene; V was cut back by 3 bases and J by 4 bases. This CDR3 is CASSSGQGRGETQYF. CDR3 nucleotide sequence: TGCGCCAGCAGCTCCGGACAGGGCCGGGGAGAGACCCAGTACTTC. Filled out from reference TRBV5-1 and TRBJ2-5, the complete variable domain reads KAGVTQTPRYLIKTRGQQVTLSCSPISGHRSVSWYQQTPGQGLQFLFEYFSETQRNKGNFPGRFSGRQFSNSRSEMNVSTLELGDSALYLCASSSGQGRGETQYFGPGTRLLVL.

The DNA of the CDR3 is TGTGCCAGCTCACCATGGGTGGGTAGCGGTTCCTACGAGCAGTACTTC. Its protein is CASSPWVGSGSYEQYF. The chain joins TRBV18 to TRBJ2-7; perhaps TRBD2 as D (6 bases). This CDR3 is built from 16 residues. V lost 2 bases, J lost 1 base, and 15 bases lay in between. The germline V gene has CDR1 KGHSH and CDR2 LQKENI.

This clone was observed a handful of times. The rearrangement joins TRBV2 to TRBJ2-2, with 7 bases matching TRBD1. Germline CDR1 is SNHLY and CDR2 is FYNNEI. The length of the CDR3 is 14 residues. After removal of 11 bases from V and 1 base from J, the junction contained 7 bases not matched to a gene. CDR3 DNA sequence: TGTGCCGGCCGACAGGGTATGAACACCGGGGAGCTGTTTTTT. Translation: CAGRQGMNTGELFF. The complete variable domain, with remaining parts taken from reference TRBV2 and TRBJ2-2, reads EPEVTQTPSHQVTQMGQEVILRCVPISNHLYFYWYRQILGQKVEFLVSFYNNEISEKSEIFDDQFSVERPDGSNFTLKIRSTKLEDSAMYFCAGRQGMNTGELFFGEGSRLTVL.

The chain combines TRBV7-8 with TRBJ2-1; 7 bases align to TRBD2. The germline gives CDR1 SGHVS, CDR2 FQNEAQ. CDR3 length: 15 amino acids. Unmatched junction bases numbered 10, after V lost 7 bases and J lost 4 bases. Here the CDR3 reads CASTPLAATYNEQFF. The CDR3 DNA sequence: TGTGCCAGCACCCCTCTAGCGGCAACTTACAATGAGCAGTTCTTC.

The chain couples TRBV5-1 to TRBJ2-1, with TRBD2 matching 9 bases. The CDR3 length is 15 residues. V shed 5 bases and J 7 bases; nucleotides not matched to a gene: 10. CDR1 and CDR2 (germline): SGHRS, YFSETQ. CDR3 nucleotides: TGCGCCAGCAGAATGGGCGGGGGGGCCGAGAATGAGCAGTTCTTC. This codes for CASRMGGGAENEQFF.

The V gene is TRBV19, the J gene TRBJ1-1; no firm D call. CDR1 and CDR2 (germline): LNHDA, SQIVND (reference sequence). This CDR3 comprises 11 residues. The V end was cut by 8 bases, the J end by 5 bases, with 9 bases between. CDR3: CASVGRTEAFF. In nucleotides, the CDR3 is TGTGCCAGTGTTGGGAGGACTGAAGCTTTCTTT.

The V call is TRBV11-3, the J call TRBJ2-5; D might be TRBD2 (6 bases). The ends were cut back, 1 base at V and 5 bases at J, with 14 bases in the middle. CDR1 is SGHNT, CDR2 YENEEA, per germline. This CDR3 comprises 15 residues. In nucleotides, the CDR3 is TGTGCCAGCAGCTTAGGGGGTCTAGCGTCGGAGACCCAGTACTTC. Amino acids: CASSLGGLASETQYF.

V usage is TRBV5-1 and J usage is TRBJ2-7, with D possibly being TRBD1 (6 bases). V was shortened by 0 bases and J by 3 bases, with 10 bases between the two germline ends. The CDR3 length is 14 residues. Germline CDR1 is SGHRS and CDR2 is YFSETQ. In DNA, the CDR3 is TGCGCCAGCAGCTTGGAACAGGGTTACTACGAGCAGTACTTC. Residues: CASSLEQGYYEQYF.

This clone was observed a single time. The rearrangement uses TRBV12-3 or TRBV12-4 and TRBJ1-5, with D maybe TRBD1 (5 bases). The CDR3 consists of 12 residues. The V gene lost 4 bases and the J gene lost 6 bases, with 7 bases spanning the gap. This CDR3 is CASSSTAQPQHF. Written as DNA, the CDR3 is TGTGCCAGCAGTTCGACAGCTCAGCCCCAGCATTTT.

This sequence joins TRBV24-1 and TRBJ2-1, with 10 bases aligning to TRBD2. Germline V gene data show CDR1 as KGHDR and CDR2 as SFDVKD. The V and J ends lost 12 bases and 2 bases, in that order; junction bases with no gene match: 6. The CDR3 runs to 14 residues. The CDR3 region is CASLAGGPYNEQFF. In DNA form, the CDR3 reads TGTGCCTCCTTAGCGGGAGGTCCCTACAATGAGCAGTTCTTC.

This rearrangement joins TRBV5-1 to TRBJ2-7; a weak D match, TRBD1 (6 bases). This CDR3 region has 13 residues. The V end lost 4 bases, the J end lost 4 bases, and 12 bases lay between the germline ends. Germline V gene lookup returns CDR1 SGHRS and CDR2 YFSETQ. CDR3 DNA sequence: TGCGCCAGCAGCATGGACAGAGCTTACGAGCAGTACTTC. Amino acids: CASSMDRAYEQYF.

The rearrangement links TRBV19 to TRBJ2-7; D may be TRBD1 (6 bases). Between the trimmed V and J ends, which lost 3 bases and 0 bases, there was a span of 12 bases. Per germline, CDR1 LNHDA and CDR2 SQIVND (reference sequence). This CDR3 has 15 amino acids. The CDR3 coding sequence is TGTGCCAGTAGTATGAGTGTGGGGGCCTCCTACGAGCAGTACTTC. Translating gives CASSMSVGASYEQYF.

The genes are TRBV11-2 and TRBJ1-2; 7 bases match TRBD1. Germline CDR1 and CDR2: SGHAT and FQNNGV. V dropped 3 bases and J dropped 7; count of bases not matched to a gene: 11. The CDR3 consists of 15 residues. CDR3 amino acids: CASSFIFGTASGYTF. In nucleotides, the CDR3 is TGTGCCAGCAGCTTTATCTTCGGGACAGCCTCTGGCTACACCTTC.

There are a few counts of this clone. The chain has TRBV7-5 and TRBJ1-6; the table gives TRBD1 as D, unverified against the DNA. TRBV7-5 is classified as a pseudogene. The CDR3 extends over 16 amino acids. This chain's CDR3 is CARSPGTGRDNSPLHF. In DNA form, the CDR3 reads TGTGCCAGAAGCCCGGGGACAGGAAGGGATAATTCACCCCTCCACTTT.

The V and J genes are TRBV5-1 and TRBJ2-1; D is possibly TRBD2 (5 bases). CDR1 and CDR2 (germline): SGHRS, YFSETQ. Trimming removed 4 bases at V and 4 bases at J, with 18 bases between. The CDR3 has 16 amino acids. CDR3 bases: TGCGCCAGCAGCCCCGTCGAGGGAGCCGGATACAATGAGCAGTTCTTC. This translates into CASSPVEGAGYNEQFF. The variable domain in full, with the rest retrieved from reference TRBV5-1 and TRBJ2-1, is KAGVTQTPRYLIKTRGQQVTLSCSPISGHRSVSWYQQTPGQGLQFLFEYFSETQRNKGNFPGRFSGRQFSNSRSEMNVSTLELGDSALYLCASSPVEGAGYNEQFFGPGTRLTVL.

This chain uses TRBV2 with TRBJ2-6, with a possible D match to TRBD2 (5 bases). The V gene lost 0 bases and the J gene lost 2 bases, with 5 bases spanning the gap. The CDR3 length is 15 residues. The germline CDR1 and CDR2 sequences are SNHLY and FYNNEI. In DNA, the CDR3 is TGTGCCAGCAGTGAAGCCGGGGCTGGGGCCAACGTCCTGACTTTC. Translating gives CASSEAGAGANVLTF.

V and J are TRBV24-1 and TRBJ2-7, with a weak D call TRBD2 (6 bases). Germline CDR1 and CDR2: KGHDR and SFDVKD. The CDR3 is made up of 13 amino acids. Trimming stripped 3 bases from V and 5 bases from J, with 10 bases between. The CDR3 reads CATSDVLAHEQYF. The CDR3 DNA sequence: TGTGCCACCAGTGATGTACTAGCCCACGAGCAGTACTTC.

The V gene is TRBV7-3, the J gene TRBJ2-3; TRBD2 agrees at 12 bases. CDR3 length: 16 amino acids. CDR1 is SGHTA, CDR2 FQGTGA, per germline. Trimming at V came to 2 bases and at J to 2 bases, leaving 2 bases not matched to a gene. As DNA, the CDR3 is TGTGCCAGCAGCTTAGGGACTAGCGGGTTCACAGATACGCAGTATTTT. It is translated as CASSLGTSGFTDTQYF.

The CDR3 sequence: CASKPQGTYNEQFF. CDR3 coding DNA: TGTGCCAGTAAACCACAGGGGACCTACAATGAGCAGTTCTTC. The chain employs TRBV19 and TRBJ2-1, with TRBD1 matching over 7 bases. Unmatched junction bases numbered 5, after V lost 7 bases and J lost 2 bases. This CDR3 comprises 14 residues. From germline, CDR1 is LNHDA and CDR2 SQIVND (reference sequence).

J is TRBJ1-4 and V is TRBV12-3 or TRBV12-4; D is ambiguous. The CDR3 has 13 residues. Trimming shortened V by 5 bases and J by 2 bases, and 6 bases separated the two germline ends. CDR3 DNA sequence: TGTGCCAGCAGTATCGGGACTAATGAAAAACTGTTTTTT. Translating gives CASSIGTNEKLFF.

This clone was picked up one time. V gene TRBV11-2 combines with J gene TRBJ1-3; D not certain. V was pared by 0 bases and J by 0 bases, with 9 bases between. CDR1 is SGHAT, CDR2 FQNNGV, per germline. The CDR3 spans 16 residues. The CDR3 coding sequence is TGTGCCAGCAGCTTAGAGTCCAGTACCTCTGGAAACACCATATATTTT. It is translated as CASSLESSTSGNTIYF.

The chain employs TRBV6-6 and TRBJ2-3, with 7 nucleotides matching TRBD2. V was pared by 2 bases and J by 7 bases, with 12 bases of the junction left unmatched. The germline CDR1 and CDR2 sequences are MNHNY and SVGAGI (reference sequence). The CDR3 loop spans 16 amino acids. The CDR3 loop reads CASSYLGGIGSNTQYF. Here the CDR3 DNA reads TGTGCCAGCAGTTACCTCGGGGGGATAGGCTCTAATACGCAGTATTTT.